The subject of this entry is one T cell receptor (beta chain). Exclusions: uncontrolled infection, other autoimmune disease, pregnancy, lactation. This sample was taken from a study of T cells in Graves' hyperthyroidism and ophthalmopathy. Authors of the study amplified TCR beta CDR3 regions from RNA transcripts. An initial round of RT-PCR targeting the TCR CDR3 relied on the HTBI primer set. TCRdb re-called the multiplex PCR reads through MiXCR, storing one row per CDR3 protein. This sample has 490,000 or so distinct CDR3 sequences; about 16% occur once, and the top ten carry 25% to 35%. The CDR3 loop spans 19 amino acids. V lost 6 bases and J lost 2; bases outside the gene matches: 16. The germline gives CDR1 MNHNS, CDR2 SASEGT.

The J gene is TRBJ1-4, the V gene TRBV6-1; TRBD1 agrees at 9 bases. The receptor was derived from a woman aged 25 to 39 with Graves' ophthalmopathy. The sample was blood. CDR3 bases: TGTGCCAGCAGCCCCCGTCGGGACAGGGCAGCATGGACTAATGAAAAACTGTTTTTT. Translation gives CASSPRRDRAAWTNEKLFF.